The T cell receptor (beta chain) under discussion was sequenced for a study of blood T cell repertoires in COVID-19. The overall study: From T cells, B-cell-depleted T cells, or PBMCs came the material, which was cDNA or gDNA.

Original handling: The authors estimated nucleated cell counts from reference gene primer amplification. Some clones are missing from TCRdb's copy, which holds only in-frame ones; the method was immunoSEQ multiplex PCR. The DNA gave D and trimming, while V, J and clone size come from that table. The data show about 160,000 clones, more than 70% seen once. Cohorts were determined from participant-reported clinical history. In Cohort 3, a recovered donor had either two negative PCRs, clearance, or symptom resolution. Germline CDR1 is KGHDR and CDR2 is SFDVKD. Trimming at V came to 5 bases and at J to 3 bases, leaving 7 bases not matched to a gene. This CDR3 contains 15 residues.

This chain connects TRBV24-1 to TRBJ2-3, with 7 nucleotides matching TRBD1. Specimen: PBMCs or T cells enriched from blood (not recorded which). The sequence came from a man aged 60-69 years who had recovered from COVID-19. The CDR3 here is CATSGLQQGTDTQYF. CDR3 nucleotides: TGTGCCACCAGTGGACTCCAACAGGGGACAGATACGCAGTATTTT.